Listed below are T cell receptor beta chains from one sample, sequenced in a study of OX40 agonist ivuxolimab in advanced cancers. The assay was immunoSEQ multiplex PCR, and TCRdb's table has in-frame clones only and misses some. The sample shows 65,000 to 80,000 clones, approximately 93% of them seen only once. This material consisted of CD4+ or CD8+ T cells sorted from blood, taken in a trial of the OX40 agonist ivuxolimab. These receptors all stem from an adult with an advanced solid tumor such as melanoma, head and neck, liver or kidney cancer. The CDR3 runs from the conserved cysteine through the conserved F or W. A D gene is named only where the DNA matches it firmly. Only part of the rows carry a size: once, few, many, or a class if the clone is expanded.

J: TRBJ2-1; size: -; D: TRBD2; length: 15; V: TRBV6-1; DNA: TGTGCCAGCAGGACCGGGACTAGCGGCTACAATGAGCAGTTCTTC; CDR3: CASRTGTSGYNEQFF
J: TRBJ2-1; size: -; D: -; length: 17; V: TRBV5-1; DNA: TGCGCCAGCAGCCGGCCTCAACGAGGCGGGCCCGGGGATGAGCAGTTCTTC; CDR3: CASSRPQRGGPGDEQFF
J: TRBJ2-7; size: -; D: -; length: 14; V: TRBV2; DNA: TGTGCCAGCAGCGCCGGGACGGTTCTTTACGAGCAGTACTTC; CDR3: CASSAGTVLYEQYF
J: TRBJ2-7; size: -; D: -; length: 11; V: TRBV6-1; DNA: TGTGCCAGCAGTGACGTGTACGAGCAGTACTTC; CDR3: CASSDVYEQYF
J: TRBJ2-2; size: -; D: TRBD2; length: 19; V: TRBV5-1; DNA: TGCGCCAGCAGCTTGGCAGCGCTAGCGGGAGTCGGGAGCACCGGGGAGCTGTTTTTT; CDR3: CASSLAALAGVGSTGELFF
J: TRBJ2-7; size: -; D: TRBD2; length: 17; V: TRBV7-6; DNA: TGTGCCAGCAGCTTCTTAGCGGGAGGAACGGGAGCCTACGAGCAGTACTTC; CDR3: CASSFLAGGTGAYEQYF
J: TRBJ1-1; size: -; D: -; length: 15; V: TRBV6-1; DNA: TGTGCCAGCAGTGTGGCAGGGGTGAGGGAGACTGAAGCTTTCTTT; CDR3: CASSVAGVRETEAFF
J: TRBJ1-1; size: -; D: -; length: 11; V: TRBV20-1; DNA: TGCAGTGCTAGTCTCGGACAGGAAGCTTTCTTT; CDR3: CSASLGQEAFF
J: TRBJ1-6; size: -; D: TRBD1; length: 17; V: TRBV9; DNA: TGTGCCAGCAGCGCCCCCAAACCGGGACAGTATAATTCACCCCTCCACTTT; CDR3: CASSAPKPGQYNSPLHF
J: TRBJ2-3; size: -; D: -; length: 11; V: TRBV25-1; DNA: TGTGCCAGCAGTTATGAGGATACGCAGTATTTT; CDR3: CASSYEDTQYF
J: TRBJ2-1; size: -; D: -; length: 15; V: TRBV13; DNA: TGTGCCAGCAGCTTGAACACAGGGTCATACAATGAGCAGTTCTTC; CDR3: CASSLNTGSYNEQFF
J: TRBJ1-2; size: -; D: -; length: 16; V: TRBV5-1; DNA: TGCGCCAGCAGCTTGGCCGGCGCAGGGGAAAAGGGTAGCTACACCTTC; CDR3: CASSLAGAGEKGSYTF
J: TRBJ1-4; size: -; D: TRBD1; length: 14; V: TRBV19; DNA: TGTGCCAGTAGCCGGGGACAGGGGCGTGAAAAACTGTTTTTT; CDR3: CASSRGQGREKLFF
J: TRBJ2-1; size: -; D: TRBD1; length: 17; V: TRBV4-1; DNA: TGCGCCAGCAGCCAATATCGGACAGGGGGCGGGAACAATGAGCAGTTCTTC; CDR3: CASSQYRTGGGNNEQFF
J: TRBJ2-1; size: -; D: -; length: 14; V: TRBV19; DNA: TGTGCCAGTAATTCGCCACCCTCCTACAATGAGCAGTTCTTC; CDR3: CASNSPPSYNEQFF
J: TRBJ1-1; size: few; D: -; length: 13; V: TRBV9; DNA: TGTGCCACTGCGAGGGGGATGAACACTGAAGCTTTCTTT; CDR3: CATARGMNTEAFF
J: TRBJ2-3; size: -; D: TRBD2; length: 15; V: TRBV7-9; DNA: TGTGCCAGCAGCTCCCTAGCGGGGACCACAGATACGCAGTATTTT; CDR3: CASSSLAGTTDTQYF
J: TRBJ2-7; size: -; D: -; length: 15; V: TRBV11-3; DNA: TGTGCCAGCAGCCCGGGCCCGGCAATTAACTACGAGCAGTACTTC; CDR3: CASSPGPAINYEQYF
J: TRBJ1-6; size: -; D: -; length: 15; V: TRBV5-4; DNA: TGTGCCAGCAGACGCTCCGGGACGGAGAATTCACCCCTCCACTTT; CDR3: CASRRSGTENSPLHF
J: TRBJ1-3; size: -; D: -; length: 14; V: TRBV5-4; DNA: TGTGCCAGCAGCTTCAGGGACCTGGGAAACACCATATATTTT; CDR3: CASSFRDLGNTIYF
J: TRBJ2-3; size: -; D: TRBD1; length: 14; V: TRBV6-5; DNA: TGTGCCAGCAGCCGGGACAGGGTAATTGATACGCAGTATTTT; CDR3: CASSRDRVIDTQYF
J: TRBJ1-5; size: few; D: TRBD1; length: 17; V: TRBV27; DNA: TGTGCCAGCAGTCCCGGGACAGGGGACCGTAGCAATCAGCCCCAGCATTTT; CDR3: CASSPGTGDRSNQPQHF
J: TRBJ2-7; size: -; D: -; length: 14; V: TRBV28; DNA: TGTGCCAGCAGTCTCAATCATAGGGTCTACGAGCAGTACTTC; CDR3: CASSLNHRVYEQYF
J: TRBJ1-5; size: -; D: TRBD1; length: 14; V: TRBV19; DNA: TGTGCCAGTAGTCAAACAGGGGGGGCTAAGACCCAGCATTTT; CDR3: CASSQTGGAKTQHF
J: TRBJ1-1; size: -; D: -; length: 13; V: TRBV29-1; DNA: TGCAGCGTTGATTTGGGGGCGAACACTGAAGCTTTCTTT; CDR3: CSVDLGANTEAFF
J: TRBJ2-7; size: few; D: TRBD1; length: 14; V: TRBV5-6; DNA: TGTGCCAGCAGCCCGGGGACAGTTTCCTACGAGCAGTACTTC; CDR3: CASSPGTVSYEQYF
J: TRBJ1-4; size: once; D: -; length: 14; V: TRBV2; DNA: TGTGCCAGCAGTGACACGCGTTCTAATGAAAAACTGTTTTTT; CDR3: CASSDTRSNEKLFF
J: TRBJ1-2; size: few; D: -; length: 12; V: TRBV10-3; DNA: TGTGCCACAAACACCCCATGGGGAGGCTACACCTTC; CDR3: CATNTPWGGYTF
J: TRBJ2-3; size: -; D: TRBD2; length: 18; V: TRBV7-9; DNA: TGTGCCAGCAGCCCCGGGACTAGCGGAGGCCGGACGACAGATACGCAGTATTTT; CDR3: CASSPGTSGGRTTDTQYF
J: TRBJ2-5; size: -; D: TRBD2; length: 14; V: TRBV12-5; DNA: TGTGCTAGTGGGTCGGCGGGAGGAGTAGAGACCCAGTACTTC; CDR3: CASGSAGGVETQYF
J: TRBJ2-1; size: -; D: TRBD2; length: 15; V: TRBV7-9; DNA: TGTGCCAGCAGCGCTGCGGGACTAGCGGTTCGGAAGCAGTTCTTC; CDR3: CASSAAGLAVRKQFF
J: TRBJ2-7; size: once; D: -; length: 15; V: TRBV19; DNA: TGTGCCAGTAGTATGCTCCGGCAGGGTTCCTACGAGCAGTACTTC; CDR3: CASSMLRQGSYEQYF
J: TRBJ1-5; size: -; D: TRBD1; length: 13; V: TRBV7-2; DNA: TGTGCCAGCAGCTTGACAGGGGGGCAGCCCCAGCATTTT; CDR3: CASSLTGGQPQHF
J: TRBJ1-1; size: few; D: -; length: 14; V: TRBV5-1; DNA: TGCGCCAGCAGCCTGGACAGCTCGAACACTGAAGCTTTCTTT; CDR3: CASSLDSSNTEAFF
J: TRBJ1-6; size: -; D: TRBD1; length: 16; V: TRBV2; DNA: TGTGCCAGCAGTGGGGGACAGGGCTCCTATAATTCACCCCTCCACTTT; CDR3: CASSGGQGSYNSPLHF
J: TRBJ1-1; size: -; D: -; length: 14; V: TRBV7-2; DNA: TGTGCCAGCAGCTTAGAAAGGGGGGGGACTGAAGCTTTCTTT; CDR3: CASSLERGGTEAFF
J: TRBJ1-4; size: -; D: -; length: 14; V: TRBV18; DNA: TGTGCCAGCTCACCGGCAGGGGTCAATGAAAAACTGTTTTTT; CDR3: CASSPAGVNEKLFF
J: TRBJ2-1; size: -; D: -; length: 14; V: TRBV11-2; DNA: TGTGCCAGCAGCCCCTTCAGTAGTCCAAGTGAGCAGTTCTTC; CDR3: CASSPFSSPSEQFF
J: TRBJ1-3; size: -; D: -; length: 14; V: TRBV5-1; DNA: TGCGCCAGCAGCCCGGGACTTCAAGGGAACACCATATATTTT; CDR3: CASSPGLQGNTIYF
J: TRBJ1-2; size: -; D: TRBD1; length: 13; V: TRBV10-1; DNA: TGCGCCAGCAGTGAGGGGGGACAGGATGGCTACACCTTC; CDR3: CASSEGGQDGYTF
J: TRBJ2-7; size: -; D: -; length: 14; V: TRBV6-1; DNA: TGTGCCAGCAGACAACAGGGGACTTCCTACGAGCAGTACTTC; CDR3: CASRQQGTSYEQYF
J: TRBJ1-6; size: -; D: -; length: 15; V: TRBV7-2; DNA: TGTGCCAGCAGCTTAGTTCCGGGATCCTATTCACCCCTCCACTTT; CDR3: CASSLVPGSYSPLHF
J: TRBJ1-1; size: once; D: -; length: 14; V: TRBV7-8; DNA: TGTGCCAGCAGCTTAGGGACCAGCTTCACTGAAGCTTTCTTT; CDR3: CASSLGTSFTEAFF
J: TRBJ2-4; size: -; D: -; length: 14; V: TRBV6-6; DNA: TGTGCCAGCAGCCCCGGGAGACCCAAAAACATTCAGTACTTC; CDR3: CASSPGRPKNIQYF
J: TRBJ2-5; size: once; D: TRBD2; length: 15; V: TRBV28; DNA: TGTGCCAGCAGCAAAGGGGCGGGAGGGGAAGAGACCCAGTACTTC; CDR3: CASSKGAGGEETQYF
J: TRBJ2-5; size: -; D: -; length: 14; V: TRBV5-1; DNA: TGCGCCAGCAGCTTGGTTGTGCTGCGAGAGACCCAGTACTTC; CDR3: CASSLVVLRETQYF
J: TRBJ1-2; size: -; D: -; length: 15; V: TRBV4-2; DNA: TGTGCCAGCAGCCAAGAGTTCGGGGGGCGGATGGGCTACACCTTC; CDR3: CASSQEFGGRMGYTF
J: TRBJ2-3; size: -; D: TRBD2; length: 18; V: TRBV27; DNA: TGTGCCAGCACTAACCTTTGGGAGGGCGGGAGCGGCCGGGGGACGCAGTATTTT; CDR3: CASTNLWEGGSGRGTQYF
J: TRBJ1-5; size: once; D: -; length: 16; V: TRBV19; DNA: TGTGCCAGTAGTACATGGGCCGGACAGCGCAATCAGCCCCAGCATTTT; CDR3: CASSTWAGQRNQPQHF
J: TRBJ2-3; size: -; D: TRBD1; length: 12; V: TRBV7-8; DNA: TGTGCCAGCAGCTTAGACGGGACAGGGCCGTATTTT; CDR3: CASSLDGTGPYF
J: TRBJ2-1; size: -; D: TRBD1; length: 15; V: TRBV7-7; DNA: TGTGCTAGCAGCTTAGCAGGGGGCGGAAACAATGAGCAGTTCTTC; CDR3: CASSLAGGGNNEQFF
J: TRBJ2-5; size: few; D: -; length: 13; V: TRBV28; DNA: TGTGCCAGCAGTTTAACAGGGAAAGAGACCCAGTACTTC; CDR3: CASSLTGKETQYF
J: TRBJ2-5; size: -; D: -; length: 12; V: TRBV7-2; DNA: TGTGCCAGCAGCTCGACCCTGGAGACCCAGTACTTC; CDR3: CASSSTLETQYF
J: TRBJ2-1; size: -; D: -; length: 14; V: TRBV7-2; DNA: TGTGCCAGCAGCTTAGGAAGCTCCTACAATGAGCAGTTCTTC; CDR3: CASSLGSSYNEQFF
J: TRBJ2-3; size: -; D: TRBD2; length: 18; V: TRBV11-3; DNA: TGTGCCAGCAGCTTACCCCTACTAGCGGGAGGTTTAACAGATACGCAGTATTTT; CDR3: CASSLPLLAGGLTDTQYF
J: TRBJ2-3; size: once; D: -; length: 12; V: TRBV6-6; DNA: TGTGCCAGCACCAGGGGCACAGATACGCAGTATTTT; CDR3: CASTRGTDTQYF
J: TRBJ2-3; size: -; D: -; length: 16; V: TRBV4-1; DNA: TGCGCCAGCAGCCAAGATTTTTCCCTTAGCACAGATACGCAGTATTTT; CDR3: CASSQDFSLSTDTQYF
J: TRBJ2-5; size: -; D: TRBD1; length: 16; V: TRBV28; DNA: TGTGCCAGCAGTTTCCCAGGGGACAGGGGAGGAGAGACCCAGTACTTC; CDR3: CASSFPGDRGGETQYF
J: TRBJ1-1; size: -; D: TRBD1; length: 14; V: TRBV2; DNA: TGTGCCAGCATGGCGTGGGACAGGGGGACTGAAGCTTTCTTT; CDR3: CASMAWDRGTEAFF